This T cell receptor (beta chain) was found in a study of blood T cell repertoires in COVID-19. The overall study: The origin of the acute and convalescent COVID-19 samples was the United States, Italy and Spain.

The authors' processing: Amplifying reference gene primers gave estimates of nucleated cell counts. Using immunoSEQ multiplex PCR, the repertoire was profiled, and TCRdb retains in-frame clones only, with some absent. V and J calls and clone size are copied from that table; D and trimming were computed from the DNA. The repertoire consists of roughly 140,000 clones, with 80% to 90% occurring once and the leading ten covering about 15%. V lost 6 bases to trimming and J lost 8 bases; unmatched junction nucleotides: 8. Germline CDR1 reads MNHEY; CDR2 reads SVGAGI. This CDR3 has 15 residues. This receptor was obtained from a woman aged 35 to 49 with acute or convalescent COVID-19. The chain joins TRBV6-5 to TRBJ1-6; TRBD1 agrees at 9 bases. Material: peripheral blood. CDR3 in DNA: TGTGCCAGCAGACCGTCTTGGACAGGGGATTCACCCCTCCACTTT. It is translated as CASRPSWTGDSPLHF.